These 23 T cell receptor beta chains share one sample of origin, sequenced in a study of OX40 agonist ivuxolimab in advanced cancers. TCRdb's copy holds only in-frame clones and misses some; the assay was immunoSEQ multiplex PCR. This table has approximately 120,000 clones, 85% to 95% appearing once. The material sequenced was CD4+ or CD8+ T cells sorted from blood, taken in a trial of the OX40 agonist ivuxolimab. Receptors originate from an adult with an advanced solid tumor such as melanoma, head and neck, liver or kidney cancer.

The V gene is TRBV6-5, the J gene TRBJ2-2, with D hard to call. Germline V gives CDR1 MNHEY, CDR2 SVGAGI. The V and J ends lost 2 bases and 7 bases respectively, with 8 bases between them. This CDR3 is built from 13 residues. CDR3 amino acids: CASSYMAVGELFF. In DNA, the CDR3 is TGTGCCAGCAGTTACATGGCCGTCGGGGAGCTGTTTTTT.

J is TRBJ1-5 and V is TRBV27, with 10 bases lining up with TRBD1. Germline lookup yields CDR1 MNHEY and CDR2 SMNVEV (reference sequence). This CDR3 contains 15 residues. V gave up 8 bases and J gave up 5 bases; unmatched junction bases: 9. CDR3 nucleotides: TGTGCCAGCTCCGTCGACAGGGGGCGCGATCAGCCCCAGCATTTT. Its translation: CASSVDRGRDQPQHF.

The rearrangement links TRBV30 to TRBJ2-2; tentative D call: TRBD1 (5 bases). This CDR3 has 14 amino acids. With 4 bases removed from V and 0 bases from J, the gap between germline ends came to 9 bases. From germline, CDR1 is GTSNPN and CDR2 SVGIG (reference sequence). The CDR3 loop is CAWKKGTNTGELFF. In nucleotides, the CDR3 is TGTGCCTGGAAAAAGGGGACGAACACCGGGGAGCTGTTTTTT.

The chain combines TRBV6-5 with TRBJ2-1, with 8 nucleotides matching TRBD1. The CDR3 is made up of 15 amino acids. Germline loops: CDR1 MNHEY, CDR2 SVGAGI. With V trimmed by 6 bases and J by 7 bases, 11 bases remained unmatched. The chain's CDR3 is CASRASGTGQNEQFF. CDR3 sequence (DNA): TGTGCCAGCAGAGCATCCGGGACAGGCCAGAATGAGCAGTTCTTC.

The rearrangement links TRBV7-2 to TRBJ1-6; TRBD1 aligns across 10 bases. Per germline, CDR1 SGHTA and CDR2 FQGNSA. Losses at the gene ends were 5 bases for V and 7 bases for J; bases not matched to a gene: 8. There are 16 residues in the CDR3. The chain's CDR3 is CASSPGTGAINSPLHF. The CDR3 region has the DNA TGTGCCAGCAGCCCTGGGACAGGGGCGATAAATTCACCCCTCCACTTT.

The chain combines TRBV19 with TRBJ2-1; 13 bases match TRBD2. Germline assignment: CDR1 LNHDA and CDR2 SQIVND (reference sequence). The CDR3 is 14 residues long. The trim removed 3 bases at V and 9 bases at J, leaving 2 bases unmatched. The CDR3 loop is CASSIGTSGTEQFF. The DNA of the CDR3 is TGTGCCAGTAGTATTGGGACTAGCGGGACTGAGCAGTTCTTC.

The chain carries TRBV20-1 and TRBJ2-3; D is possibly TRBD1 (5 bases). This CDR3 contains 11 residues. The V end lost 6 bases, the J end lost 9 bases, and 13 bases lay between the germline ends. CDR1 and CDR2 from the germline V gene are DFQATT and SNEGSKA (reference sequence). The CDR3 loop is CSAHDRNTQYF. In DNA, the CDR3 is TGCAGTGCGCATGACAGAAACACGCAGTATTTT.

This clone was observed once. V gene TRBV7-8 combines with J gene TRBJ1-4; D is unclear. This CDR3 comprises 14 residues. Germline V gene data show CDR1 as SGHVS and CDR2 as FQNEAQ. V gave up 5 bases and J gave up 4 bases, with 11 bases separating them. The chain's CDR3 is CASSLGLINEKLFF. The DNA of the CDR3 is TGTGCCAGCAGCCTCGGACTGATTAATGAAAAACTGTTTTTT.

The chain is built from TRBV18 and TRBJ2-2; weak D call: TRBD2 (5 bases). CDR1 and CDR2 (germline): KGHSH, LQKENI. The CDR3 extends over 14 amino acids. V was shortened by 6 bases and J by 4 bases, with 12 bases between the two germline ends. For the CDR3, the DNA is TGTGCCAGCTCGGCGCTACGGGGCACCGGGGAGCTGTTTTTT. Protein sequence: CASSALRGTGELFF.

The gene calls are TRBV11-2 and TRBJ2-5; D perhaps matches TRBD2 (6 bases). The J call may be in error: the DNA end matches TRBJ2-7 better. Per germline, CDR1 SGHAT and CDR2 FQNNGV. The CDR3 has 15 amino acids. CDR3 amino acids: CASSLDTGGPSEQYF. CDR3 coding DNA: TGTGCCAGCAGCTTAGACACAGGAGGGCCATCCGAGCAGTACTTC.

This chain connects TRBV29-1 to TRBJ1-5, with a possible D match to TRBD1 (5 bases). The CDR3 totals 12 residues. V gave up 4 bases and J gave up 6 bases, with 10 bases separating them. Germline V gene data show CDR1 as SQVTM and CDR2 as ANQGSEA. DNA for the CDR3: TGCAGCGTTGGCAGGGAGGGTCAGCCCCAGCATTTT. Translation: CSVGREGQPQHF.

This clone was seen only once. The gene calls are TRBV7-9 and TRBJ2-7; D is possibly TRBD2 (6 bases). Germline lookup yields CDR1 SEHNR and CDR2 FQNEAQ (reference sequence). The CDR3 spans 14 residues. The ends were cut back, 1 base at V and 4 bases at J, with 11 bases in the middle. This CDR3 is CASSLVGSVYEQYF. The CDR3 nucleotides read TGTGCCAGCAGCTTAGTCGGGAGCGTGTACGAGCAGTACTTC.

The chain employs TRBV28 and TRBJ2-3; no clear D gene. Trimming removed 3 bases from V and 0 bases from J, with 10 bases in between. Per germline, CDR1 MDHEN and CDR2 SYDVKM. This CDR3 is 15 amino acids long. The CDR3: CASSFGVSSTDTQYF. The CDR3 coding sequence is TGTGCCAGCAGTTTCGGCGTTTCTAGCACAGATACGCAGTATTTT.

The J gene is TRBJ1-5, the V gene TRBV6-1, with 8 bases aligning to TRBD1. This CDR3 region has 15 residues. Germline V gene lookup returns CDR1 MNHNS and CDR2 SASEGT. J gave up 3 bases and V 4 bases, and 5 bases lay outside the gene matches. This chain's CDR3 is CASSVTGGPNQPQHF. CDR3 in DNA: TGTGCCAGCAGTGTTACAGGGGGGCCCAATCAGCCCCAGCATTTT.

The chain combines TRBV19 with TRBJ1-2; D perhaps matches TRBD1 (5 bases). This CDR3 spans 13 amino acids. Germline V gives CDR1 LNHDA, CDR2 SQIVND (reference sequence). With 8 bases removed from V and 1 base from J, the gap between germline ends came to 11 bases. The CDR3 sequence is CASRIDSNYGYTF. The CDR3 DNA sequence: TGTGCCAGTCGAATTGACAGTAACTATGGCTACACCTTC. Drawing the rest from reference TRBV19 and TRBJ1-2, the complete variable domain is DGGITQSPKYLFRKEGQNVTLSCEQNLNHDAMYWYRQDPGQGLRLIYYSQIVNDFQKGDIAEGYSVSREKKESFPLTVTSAQKNPTAFYLCASRIDSNYGYTFGSGTRLTVV.

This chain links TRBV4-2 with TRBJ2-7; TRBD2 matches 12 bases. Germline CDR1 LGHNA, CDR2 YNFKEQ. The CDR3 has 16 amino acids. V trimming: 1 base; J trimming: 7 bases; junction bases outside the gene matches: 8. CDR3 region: CASSQAATSGSREQYF. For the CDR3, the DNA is TGTGCCAGCAGCCAAGCCGCGACTAGCGGGAGCCGAGAGCAGTACTTC.

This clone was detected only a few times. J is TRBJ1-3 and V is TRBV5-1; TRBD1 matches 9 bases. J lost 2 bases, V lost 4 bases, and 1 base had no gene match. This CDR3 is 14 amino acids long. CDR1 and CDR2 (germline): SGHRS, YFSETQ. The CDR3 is CASSGTGTGNTIYF. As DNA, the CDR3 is TGCGCCAGCAGCGGGACAGGGACTGGAAACACCATATATTTT. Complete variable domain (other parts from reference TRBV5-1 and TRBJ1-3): KAGVTQTPRYLIKTRGQQVTLSCSPISGHRSVSWYQQTPGQGLQFLFEYFSETQRNKGNFPGRFSGRQFSNSRSEMNVSTLELGDSALYLCASSGTGTGNTIYFGEGSWLTVV.

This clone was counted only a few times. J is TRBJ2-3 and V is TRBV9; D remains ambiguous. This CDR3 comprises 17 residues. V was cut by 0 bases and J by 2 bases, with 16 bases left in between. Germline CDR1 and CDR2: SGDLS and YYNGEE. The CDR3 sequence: CASSVESFGQNTDTQYF. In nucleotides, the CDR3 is TGTGCCAGCAGCGTAGAATCTTTTGGGCAGAACACAGATACGCAGTATTTT. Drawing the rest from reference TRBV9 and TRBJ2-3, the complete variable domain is DSGVTQTPKHLITATGQRVTLRCSPRSGDLSVYWYQQSLDQGLQFLIQYYNGEERAKGNILERFSAQQFPDLHSELNLSSLELGDSALYFCASSVESFGQNTDTQYFGPGTRLTVL.

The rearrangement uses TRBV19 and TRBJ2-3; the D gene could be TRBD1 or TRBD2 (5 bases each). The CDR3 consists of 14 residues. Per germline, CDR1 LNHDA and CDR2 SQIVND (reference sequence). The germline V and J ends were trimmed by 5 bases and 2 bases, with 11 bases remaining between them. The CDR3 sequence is CASSAGTHTDTQYF. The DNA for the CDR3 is TGTGCCAGTAGTGCAGGGACCCACACAGATACGCAGTATTTT.

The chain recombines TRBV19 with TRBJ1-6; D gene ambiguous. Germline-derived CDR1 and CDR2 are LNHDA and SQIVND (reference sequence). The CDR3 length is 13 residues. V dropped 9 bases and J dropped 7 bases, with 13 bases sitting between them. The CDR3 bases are TGTGCCAGCCAGAGGCAGGCGAATTCACCCCTCCACTTT. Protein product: CASQRQANSPLHF. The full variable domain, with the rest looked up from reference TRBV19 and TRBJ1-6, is DGGITQSPKYLFRKEGQNVTLSCEQNLNHDAMYWYRQDPGQGLRLIYYSQIVNDFQKGDIAEGYSVSREKKESFPLTVTSAQKNPTAFYLCASQRQANSPLHFGNGTRLTVT.

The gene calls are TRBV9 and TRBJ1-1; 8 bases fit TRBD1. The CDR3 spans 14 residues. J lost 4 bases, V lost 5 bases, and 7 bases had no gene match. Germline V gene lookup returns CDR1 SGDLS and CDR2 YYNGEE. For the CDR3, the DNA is TGTGCCAGCAGTACCCAGGGGGCAAGCACTGAAGCTTTCTTT. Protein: CASSTQGASTEAFF.

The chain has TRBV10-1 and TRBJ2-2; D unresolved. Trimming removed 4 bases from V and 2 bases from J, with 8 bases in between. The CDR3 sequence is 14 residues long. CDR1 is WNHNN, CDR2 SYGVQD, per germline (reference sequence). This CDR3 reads CASSATANTGELFF. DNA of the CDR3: TGCGCCAGCAGTGCGACTGCTAACACCGGGGAGCTGTTTTTT.

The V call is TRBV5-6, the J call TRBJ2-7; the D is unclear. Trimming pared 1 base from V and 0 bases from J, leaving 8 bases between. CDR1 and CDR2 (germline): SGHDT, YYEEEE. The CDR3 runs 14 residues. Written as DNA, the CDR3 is TGTGCCAGCAGCTTGAACAGCTACTCCTACGAGCAGTACTTC. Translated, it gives CASSLNSYSYEQYF.